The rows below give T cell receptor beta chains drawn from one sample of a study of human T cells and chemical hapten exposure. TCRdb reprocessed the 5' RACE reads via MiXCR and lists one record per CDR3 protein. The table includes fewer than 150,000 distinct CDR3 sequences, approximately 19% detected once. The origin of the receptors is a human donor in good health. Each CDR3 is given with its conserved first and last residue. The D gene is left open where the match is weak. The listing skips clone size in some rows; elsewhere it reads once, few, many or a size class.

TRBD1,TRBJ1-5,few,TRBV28,TGTGCCAGCACCCGCGAGACAGGGGGTTGGTATTTT,CASTRETGGWYF
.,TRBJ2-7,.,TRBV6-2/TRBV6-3,TGTGCCAGCAGTTACGGGAGCGGGTCGTATGAGCAGTACTTC,CASSYGSGSYEQYF
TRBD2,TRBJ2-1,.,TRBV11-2,TGTGCCAGCAGCTCACCGGGACTAGCGGGAGGGCTTGGTGAGCAGTTCTTC,CASSSPGLAGGLGEQFF
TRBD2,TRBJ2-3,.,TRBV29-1,TGCAGCGTGCAGACTAGCGGGAGGACAGATACGCAGTATTTT,CSVQTSGRTDTQYF
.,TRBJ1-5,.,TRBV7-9,TGTGCCAGCAGCTTCTCCGGACGGAATCAGCCCCAGCATTTT,CASSFSGRNQPQHF
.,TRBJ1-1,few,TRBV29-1,TGCAGCGTGGCTAACACAGGGTTGGGTGAAGCTTTCTTT,CSVANTGLGEAFF
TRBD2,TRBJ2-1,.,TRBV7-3,TGTGCCAGCAGCCCTTACGCGGGAGACACCTACAATGAGCAGTTCTTC,CASSPYAGDTYNEQFF
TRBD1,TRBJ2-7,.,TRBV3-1,TGTGCCAGCAGCCGGACAGGGCGGTTGAGAGAGCAGTACTTC,CASSRTGRLREQYF
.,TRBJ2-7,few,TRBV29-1,TGCAGCGTCCGGGGGGACACGAAAGCCTACGAGCAGTACTTC,CSVRGDTKAYEQYF
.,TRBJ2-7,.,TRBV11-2,TGTGCCAGCAGCCCCCGACTAGGATTTTGGTACTTC,CASSPRLGFWYF
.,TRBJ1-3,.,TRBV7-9,TGTGCCAGCAGCTTATCAGGGACTGGAAACACCATATATTTT,CASSLSGTGNTIYF
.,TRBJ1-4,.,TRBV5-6,TGTGCCAGCAGCTTTCGTCGGTCGGGGACAGAAAAACTGTTTTTT,CASSFRRSGTEKLFF
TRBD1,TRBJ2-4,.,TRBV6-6,TGTGCCAGCGGCGATGGGACAGCAAAAAACATTCAGTACTTC,CASGDGTAKNIQYF
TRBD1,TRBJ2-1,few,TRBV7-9,TGTGCCAGCAGCCCGCCCTACCGGACAGGGGATGAGCAGTTCTTC,CASSPPYRTGDEQFF
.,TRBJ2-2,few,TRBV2,TGTGCCAGCAGAGGACAGCTGAACACCGGGGAGCTGTTTTTT,CASRGQLNTGELFF